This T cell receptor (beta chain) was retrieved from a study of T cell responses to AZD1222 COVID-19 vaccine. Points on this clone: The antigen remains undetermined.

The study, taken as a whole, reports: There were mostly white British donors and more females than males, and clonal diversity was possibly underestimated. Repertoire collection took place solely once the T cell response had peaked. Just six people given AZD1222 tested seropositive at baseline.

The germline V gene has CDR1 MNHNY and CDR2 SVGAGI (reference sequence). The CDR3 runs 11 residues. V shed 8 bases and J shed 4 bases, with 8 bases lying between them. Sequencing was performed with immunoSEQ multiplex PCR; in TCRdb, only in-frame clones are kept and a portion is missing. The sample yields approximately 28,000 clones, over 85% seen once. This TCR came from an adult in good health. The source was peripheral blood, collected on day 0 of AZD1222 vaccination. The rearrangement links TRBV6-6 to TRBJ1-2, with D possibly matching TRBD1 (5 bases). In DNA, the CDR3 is TGTGCCAGCTGCGGGACCTATGGCTACACCTTC. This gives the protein CASCGTYGYTF.